This passage covers 13 T cell receptor beta chains from one sample sequenced in a study of blood T cells in healthy people across ages (dated by TCRdb to 2015 to 2017). Library preparation used 5' RACE. Sequencing took place on an Illumina HiSeq 2500. A second PCR of roughly 6 to 11 cycles was run with a J-beta primer mix and a sample-barcoded 5' primer. In-frame beta chains were kept once TCRdb had trimmed the public reads at Q25 with fastp and called clones with MiXCR. Rows merge per CDR3 protein into single entries with the most common DNA and genes. The sample table shows 450,000 to 600,000 distinct CDR3 sequences, and roughly a quarter are seen once. Of the sample, approximately 3.5% is held by the ten largest clones. These data were also filed under a second study, of T cells of mothers and their children.

Specimen: blood. The source is a boy under 10 years old in good health.

In this sample, this clonotype turned up many times. J is TRBJ2-5 and V is TRBV7-2, with 7 bases matching TRBD2. The CDR3 has 15 residues. CDR1 SGHTA and CDR2 FQGNSA come from the germline V gene. The J segment lost 7 bases and the V segment lost 5 bases, leaving 13 bases of the junction unmatched. The CDR3 sequence: CASSEASSGQGTQYF. The CDR3 DNA sequence: TGTGCCAGCAGCGAGGCCTCTAGCGGTCAGGGGACCCAGTACTTC.

A remark on this clonotype: One end of the junction does not line up with germline, which may come from a read error. V usage is TRBV2 and J usage is TRBJ1-2, with unresolved D. CDR1 is SNHLY and CDR2 is FYNNEI in the germline V gene. The CDR3 is made up of 13 amino acids. The CDR3 region has the DNA TGTGCCGGCAGTGAGGGAGCTAACTATGGCTACACCTTC. It is translated as CAGSEGANYGYTF.

This chain links TRBV29-1 with TRBJ2-5; D is unclear. This CDR3 contains 13 residues. Trimming took 7 bases from V and 5 from J, leaving 17 bases between them. Germline V lookup: CDR1 SQVTM, CDR2 ANQGSEA. The CDR3: CSGLGTLRETQYF. The DNA for the CDR3 is TGCAGCGGCCTGGGTACGTTGAGGGAGACCCAGTACTTC.

V usage is TRBV5-1 and J usage is TRBJ2-7; maybe TRBD1 (6 bases). Germline V CDR1 and CDR2: SGHRS, YFSETQ. With 3 bases removed from V and 2 bases from J, the gap between germline ends came to 15 bases. The CDR3 loop spans 15 amino acids. DNA for the CDR3: TGCGCCAGCAGCTGGACGACAGGTTCTACCTACGAGCAGTACTTC. Protein product: CASSWTTGSTYEQYF.

This clonotype came up many times. The genes are TRBV25-1 and TRBJ2-5, with D maybe TRBD2 (5 bases). Germline-derived CDR1 and CDR2 are MGHDK and SYGVNS. Trimming cost V 7 bases and J 5 bases, with 14 bases left between them. The CDR3 has 13 residues. DNA for the CDR3: TGTGCCAGCAAGGAGGACGTAAGCGAGACCCAGTACTTC. Protein sequence: CASKEDVSETQYF.

In its sample, this clonotype was seen a few times. The chain carries TRBV4-1 and TRBJ2-2; 7 bases are a match to TRBD1. The CDR3 is 16 residues long. After removal of 3 bases from V and 9 bases from J, the junction contained 13 bases not matched to a gene. Germline CDR1 reads MGHRA; CDR2 reads YSYEKL. The CDR3 DNA reads as TGCGCCAGCAGCCAGACTCGACAGGGCCGAACCAGGGAGCTGTTTTTT. Translated, it gives CASSQTRQGRTRELFF.

V gene TRBV2 combines with J gene TRBJ2-7; unclear D gene. Germline CDR1 is SNHLY and CDR2 is FYNNEI. This CDR3 spans 12 amino acids. V was shortened by 2 bases and J by 3 bases, with 5 bases between the two germline ends. CDR3 DNA: TGTGCCAGCAGTGAAAGTTTCTACGAGCAGTACTTC. Translation: CASSESFYEQYF.

This clonotype was found a few times. A read error may produce the germline difference seen at one junction end. The chain employs TRBV12-3 or TRBV12-4 and TRBJ1-4; TRBD1 might be the D (5 bases). The CDR3 has 16 amino acids. The CDR3 loop is CASSPRGYIPNERLFF. The CDR3 DNA is TGTGCCAGCAGTCCCCGGGGGTATATACCGAATGAAAGACTGTTTTTT.

The chain links TRBV28 to TRBJ2-6; possibly TRBD1 for D (5 bases). CDR3 length: 17 amino acids. CDR1 MDHEN and CDR2 SYDVKM come from the germline V gene. The germline V and J ends were trimmed by 6 bases and 0 bases, with 15 bases remaining between them. The CDR3 sequence is CASSPQVSVSGANVLTF. The CDR3 DNA follows: TGTGCCAGCAGCCCACAGGTTTCCGTCTCTGGGGCCAACGTCCTGACTTTC.

The rearrangement uses TRBV27 and TRBJ2-7, with D possibly called TRBD1 or TRBD2 (5 bases each). Germline V gene data show CDR1 as MNHEY and CDR2 as SMNVEV (reference sequence). V was shortened by 4 bases and J by 2 bases, with 15 bases between the two germline ends. CDR3 size: 15 residues. The CDR3 nucleotides read TGTGCCAGCAGTTCAACCCCCAGGGACCCCTACGAGCAGTACTTC. Protein sequence: CASSSTPRDPYEQYF.

The V and J genes are TRBV12-3 or TRBV12-4 and TRBJ2-3, with 7 bases fitting TRBD1. The ends lost 4 bases at V and 2 bases at J; junction bases unmatched: 6. The CDR3 loop spans 15 amino acids. CDR3 nucleotide sequence: TGTGCCAGCAGTTGGAGACAGGGCTACACAGATACGCAGTATTTT. This encodes CASSWRQGYTDTQYF.

This chain connects TRBV25-1 to TRBJ2-7; D might be TRBD2 (5 bases). Trimming removed 4 bases from V and 6 bases from J, with 7 bases in between. Germline CDR1 MGHDK, CDR2 SYGVNS. This CDR3 contains 11 residues. The CDR3 loop is CASSVRVEQYF. CDR3 bases: TGTGCCAGCAGTGTGAGGGTCGAGCAGTACTTC.

V and J are TRBV3-1 and TRBJ2-7, with 9 bases identical to TRBD1. Germline assignment: CDR1 LGHDT and CDR2 YNNKEL (reference sequence). The ends lost 1 base at V and 3 bases at J; junction bases unmatched: 7. The CDR3 is made up of 16 amino acids. The CDR3 nucleotides are TGTGCCAGCAGCCAAGCTGGACAGGGGTTAAGCTACGAGCAGTACTTC. Amino acids: CASSQAGQGLSYEQYF.